The 13 T cell receptor beta chains listed next were all sequenced from one sample in a study of blood T cells in healthy people across ages. A second PCR of about 6 to 11 cycles used a sample-barcoded 5' primer and a J-beta primer mix. TCRdb recomputed calls from the 5' RACE reads with MiXCR, one row per CDR3 protein. The table lists approximately 800,000 distinct CDR3 sequences, 35% to 40% of them singletons, with over 10% in the top ten. Input material: blood. Receptor source: a man aged 18 to 30 in good health.

This clonotype was seen ten or more times. The rearrangement links TRBV4-1 to TRBJ2-1; 12 nucleotides agree with TRBD2. V lost 1 base to trimming and J lost 7 bases; unmatched junction nucleotides: 11. CDR1 MGHRA and CDR2 YSYEKL come from the germline V gene. CDR3 length: 18 residues. The CDR3 loop reads CASSQASGRTSGMNEQFF. The DNA for the CDR3 is TGCGCCAGCAGCCAAGCTTCTGGTAGGACTAGCGGGATGAATGAGCAGTTCTTC.

This clonotype was recorded many times. The chain is built from TRBV4-1 and TRBJ2-1, with a tentative D call TRBD1 (6 bases). The CDR3 is 15 residues long. Germline assignment: CDR1 MGHRA and CDR2 YSYEKL. Trimming took off 4 bases at V and 6 bases at J, with 16 bases between the two ends. The CDR3: CASSPRDILLNEQFF. For the CDR3, the DNA is TGCGCCAGCAGCCCCCGGGACATACTCCTCAATGAGCAGTTCTTC.

The rearrangement links TRBV20-1 to TRBJ1-1, with no clear D. The V and J ends lost 6 bases and 7 bases respectively, with 9 bases between them. This CDR3 is built from 10 residues. Per germline, CDR1 DFQATT and CDR2 SNEGSKA (reference sequence). In DNA form, the CDR3 reads TGCAGTGCAGGAGAGTATGAAGCTTTCTTT. It is translated as CSAGEYEAFF.

The J gene is TRBJ1-1, the V gene TRBV4-3; D is ambiguous. V dropped 2 bases and J dropped 6 bases, with 13 bases sitting between them. Germline CDR1 is LGHNA and CDR2 is YSLEER. CDR3 length: 14 residues. CDR3 DNA sequence: TGCGCCAGCAGCCAATTGGGGTTTGGGGCTGAAGCTTTCTTT. It encodes CASSQLGFGAEAFF.

The chain has TRBV20-1 and TRBJ1-2; 10 bases map to TRBD1. The ends lost 5 bases at V and 0 bases at J; junction bases unmatched: 6. CDR1 and CDR2 (germline): DFQATT, SNEGSKA (reference sequence). This CDR3 comprises 15 residues. CDR3 in amino acids: CSAVGQGPTNYGYTF. Here the CDR3 DNA reads TGCAGTGCTGTGGGACAGGGGCCTACTAACTATGGCTACACCTTC.

As to this clonotype: Being one base from a much bigger clone, this may be a read error. The chain couples TRBV5-6 to TRBJ2-3, with D tentatively TRBD2 (5 bases). CDR3 length: 15 amino acids. Germline CDR1 SGHDT, CDR2 YYEEEE. The CDR3 bases are TGTGCCGGCAGCAACACGGGAAGGAATCCGGATACGCAGTATTTT. Amino acids: CAGSNTGRNPDTQYF. Drawing the rest from reference TRBV5-6 and TRBJ2-3, the complete variable domain is DAGVTQSPTHLIKTRGQQVTLRCSPKSGHDTVSWYQQALGQGPQFIFQYYEEEERQRGNFPDRFSGHQFPNYSSELNVNALLLGDSALYLCAGSNTGRNPDTQYFGPGTRLTVL.

There are a few counts of this clonotype. This chain connects TRBV4-2 to TRBJ2-3, with a possible D match to TRBD2 (5 bases). Germline CDR1 LGHNA, CDR2 YNFKEQ. CDR3 length: 16 residues. Trimming removed 1 base at V and 4 bases at J, with 15 bases between. Written as DNA, the CDR3 is TGTGCCAGCAGCCAAGTAGTCGCGGGTGTTTCAGATACGCAGTATTTT. This encodes CASSQVVAGVSDTQYF.

This clonotype appeared a few times. The J gene is TRBJ1-2, the V gene TRBV7-2; TRBD1 aligns across 9 bases. Germline-derived CDR1 and CDR2 are SGHTA and FQGNSA. With 5 bases clipped from V and 8 bases from J, the junction kept 6 bases outside the gene matches. This CDR3 region has 13 residues. For the CDR3, the DNA is TGTGCCAGCAGCCTCGGGACAGGGCAAGGCTACACCTTC. The encoded protein is CASSLGTGQGYTF.

This clonotype was recorded a few times. The chain combines TRBV12-3 or TRBV12-4 with TRBJ1-2; D perhaps matches TRBD1 (5 bases). V gave up 4 bases and J gave up 5 bases, with 11 bases separating them. CDR3 length: 13 residues. CDR3 nucleotide sequence: TGTGCCAGCAGTTGGGGCCAGGGATATGGCTACACCTTC. As protein: CASSWGQGYGYTF.

The chain couples TRBV7-9 to TRBJ2-7; 7 bases fit TRBD1. Germline V gene lookup returns CDR1 SEHNR and CDR2 FQNEAQ (reference sequence). V lost 5 bases to trimming and J lost 3 bases; unmatched junction nucleotides: 7. CDR3 length equals 14 residues. CDR3 in amino acids: CASSLDREFYEQYF. The CDR3 DNA is TGTGCCAGCAGCCTAGACAGGGAATTCTACGAGCAGTACTTC.

The chain recombines TRBV29-1 with TRBJ2-1, with TRBD1 matching over 10 bases. The CDR3 has 18 residues. J lost 5 bases, V lost 4 bases, and 17 bases had no gene match. The germline CDR1 and CDR2 sequences are SQVTM and ANQGSEA. The CDR3 here is CSVVGGTGEQAPHNEQFF. Written as DNA, the CDR3 is TGCAGCGTTGTTGGAGGGACAGGGGAGCAGGCCCCCCACAATGAGCAGTTCTTC.

On this clonotype: With a much larger clone just one base away, this may be a read error. Here the CDR3 reads CASSESNGGQGANEKLFF. The DNA of the CDR3 is TGTGCCAGCAGTGAATCGAACGGGGGGCAAGGGGCTAATGAAAAACTGTTTTTT. This chain links TRBV25-1 with TRBJ1-4; D possibly corresponds to TRBD1 (6 bases). The CDR3 contains 18 residues. The ends were cut back, 1 base at V and 3 bases at J, with 18 bases in the middle. The germline V gene encodes CDR1 MGHDK and CDR2 SYGVNS.

V and J are TRBV6-6 and TRBJ1-2; D gene ambiguous. The V end was cut by 11 bases, the J end by 6 bases, with 16 bases between. The CDR3 loop spans 12 amino acids. Germline V CDR1 and CDR2: MNHNY, SVGAGI (reference sequence). The CDR3 region is CASLRGWDGYTF. As DNA, the CDR3 is TGTGCCTCGTTACGGGGTTGGGATGGCTACACCTTC.